This T cell receptor beta chain was documented in a study of OX40 agonist ivuxolimab in advanced cancers. Study details: Each dose-escalation patient presented with hepatocellular carcinoma, melanoma, renal cell or head and neck cancer.

A single count supports this clone. The antigen remains undetermined. The method was immunoSEQ multiplex PCR; TCRdb's version includes in-frame clones alone and lacks a portion of them. The profile shows about 90,000 clones, approximately 91% of them singletons. Autoimmune disease history or systemic immunosuppression was exclusionary. Study findings and constraints: Circulating CD4+ and CD8+ T cells showed clonal expansion by week 6 at 0.1 to 3.0 mg/kg.

This TCR was recovered from an adult with an advanced solid tumor such as melanoma, head and neck, liver or kidney cancer. The sample here was CD4+ or CD8+ T cells sorted from blood, taken in a trial of the OX40 agonist ivuxolimab.

Written as DNA, the CDR3 is TGCGCCAGCAGCTTGGAGGGGGCCGAGAACACTGAAGCTTTCTTT. Amino acid sequence: CASSLEGAENTEAFF. This chain uses TRBV5-1 with TRBJ1-1; 7 positions agree with TRBD1. CDR3 length: 15 residues. Germline-derived CDR1 and CDR2 are SGHRS and YFSETQ. The ends lost 0 bases at V and 1 base at J; junction bases unmatched: 3.